This T cell receptor (beta chain) is from a study of blood T cell repertoires in COVID-19. Seattle's enrolled individuals joined amid active infection and were then monitored longitudinally. Only in-frame clones appear in the TCRdb table, and some are missing; sequencing was by immunoSEQ multiplex PCR. The sample includes approximately 290,000 clones, about 86% of them seen just once. Germline loops: CDR1 GTSNPN, CDR2 SVGIG (reference sequence). The junction had 12 bases not matched to a gene; V was cut back by 0 bases and J by 8 bases. CDR3 length equals 15 residues. The chain combines TRBV30 with TRBJ1-2; 7 nucleotides line up with TRBD1. This TCR was sampled from a person between 70 and 80 years old with COVID-19, enrolled during active disease. The sample comprised peripheral blood. The CDR3 spells CAWSVGRDSTGGYTF. The DNA of the CDR3 is TGTGCCTGGAGTGTAGGACGGGACAGTACGGGAGGCTACACCTTC.